This T cell receptor beta chain was sequenced in a study of beta chain features in type 1 diabetes. General study findings and limits: Shorter templates may be favored by PCR, equally so in patients and controls. People with Type 1 diabetes carried modestly yet significantly shorter TCRB CDR3s in all four CD4+ subsets. cDNA sequencing could over-represent cells with high TCR expression.

Every bit of the isolated RNA underwent reverse transcription, so sequencing read expressed TCRB transcripts. This table comes from immunoSEQ multiplex PCR, and its TCRdb copy is limited to in-frame clones, with some not included. The data contain about 280,000 clones, about 15% of them seen just once; the ten biggest clones take up roughly 0.015%. The CDR3 spans 16 residues. In germline, CDR1 is SGHRS, CDR2 YFSETQ. The J segment lost 1 base and the V segment lost 0 bases, leaving 3 bases of the junction unmatched. About this clone: Its cognate antigen is unknown.

It was via CD45RO/CCR7/CD25/CD127/CD95/CD27 that CD4+ naive, central memory, regulatory and stem cell-like memory cells were sorted. The TCR sequence derives from a man aged 18 to 29 with type 1 diabetes. The chain employs TRBV5-1 and TRBJ2-5; TRBD2 matches 10 bases. Sequencing was carried out using naive CD4+ T cells from blood. The CDR3 is CASSLEGLAPQETQYF. CDR3 nucleotides: TGCGCCAGCAGCTTGGAGGGACTAGCGCCCCAAGAGACCCAGTACTTC.